Listed below are T cell receptor beta chains from one sample, sequenced in a study of cytomegalovirus exposure and HLA in healthy donors. Clones were read by immunoSEQ multiplex PCR, and TCRdb kept only the in-frame ones, dropping some. The table lists 90,000 to 130,000 clones, with about 3.8% in the top ten. The sequencing sample was made of PBMCs. The receptors here all came from a man aged 30 to 45 in good health and CMV-seronegative. Each CDR3 is given with its conserved first and last residue. The order of the fields is J gene, V gene, D gene, CDR3 protein, CDR3 DNA. D genes are given only for firm matches.

>TRBJ2-7|TRBV9|TRBD1
CASSVSRGRPYEQYF
TGTGCCAGCAGCGTAAGCAGGGGGCGCCCCTACGAGCAGTACTTC
>TRBJ2-7|TRBV6-5|-
CASSYGRPGSSYEQYF
TGTGCCAGCAGTTACGGCCGGCCGGGTAGCTCCTACGAGCAGTACTTC
>TRBJ2-1|TRBV7-2|TRBD1
CASSFQIRQGAYNEQFF
TGTGCCAGCAGCTTCCAAATTAGACAGGGGGCTTACAATGAGCAGTTCTTC
>TRBJ1-3|TRBV28|TRBD1
CASSSGTVRYTIYF
TGTGCCAGCAGTTCCGGGACAGTCCGTTACACCATATATTTT
>TRBJ1-5|TRBV4-2|-
CASSRDRIGQPQHF
TGTGCCAGCAGCCGCGACAGGATCGGGCAGCCCCAGCATTTT
>TRBJ2-1|TRBV4-1|-
CASSHIDKSSYNEQFF
TGCGCCAGCAGCCACATCGATAAGAGCTCCTACAATGAGCAGTTCTTC
>TRBJ2-4|TRBV11-3|-
CASSLREDLAKNIQYF
TGTGCCAGCAGCCTCAGGGAGGATTTAGCCAAAAACATTCAGTACTTC
>TRBJ1-4|TRBV7-2|-
CASSSPSGGEKLFF
TGTGCCAGCAGCTCCCCCTCAGGAGGTGAAAAACTGTTTTTT
>TRBJ1-1|TRBV2|-
CASSDMSEAFF
TGTGCCAGCAGTGATATGAGTGAAGCTTTCTTT
>TRBJ1-2|TRBV28|-
CASSLNYPGVEDGYTF
TGTGCCAGCAGTTTAAATTATCCGGGGGTGGAGGATGGCTACACCTTC
>TRBJ1-5|TRBV10-3|TRBD1
CAIRGGQGDSQPQHF
TGTGCCATCAGGGGTGGACAGGGGGATTCTCAGCCCCAGCATTTT
>TRBJ1-1|TRBV6-6|-
CASSLRGTEAFF
TGTGCCAGCAGTTTACGGGGCACTGAAGCTTTCTTT
>TRBJ2-7|TRBV29-1|TRBD1
CSVGGVPYEQYF
TGCAGCGTAGGGGGCGTCCCCTACGAGCAGTACTTC
>TRBJ2-1|TRBV2|TRBD2
CATQAGGPNEQFF
TGTGCCACCCAAGCGGGGGGGCCGAATGAGCAGTTCTTC
>TRBJ2-7|TRBV9|TRBD1
CASSASGQIPYEQYF
TGTGCCAGCAGCGCCTCGGGACAGATCCCCTACGAGCAGTACTTC
>TRBJ1-4|TRBV7-9|-
CASSPEMLNEKLFF
TGTGCCAGCAGCCCCGAGATGCTTAATGAAAAACTGTTTTTT
>TRBJ1-5|TRBV28|-
CASSSPLGGGSDNQPQHF
TGTGCCAGCAGCTCACCCCTCGGGGGGGGATCGGACAATCAGCCCCAGCATTTT
>TRBJ2-3|TRBV5-1|TRBD2
CASSSSGVSTDTQYF
TGCGCCAGCAGCTCTAGCGGGGTGAGCACAGATACGCAGTATTTT
>TRBJ1-2|TRBV6-5|TRBD1
CASSGQGSTIYGYTF
TGTGCCAGCAGTGGACAGGGAAGCACGATCTATGGCTACACCTTC
>TRBJ1-1|TRBV10-3|-
CAISGSIERAEAFF
TGTGCCATCAGTGGGTCAATCGAACGGGCTGAAGCTTTCTTT
>TRBJ2-7|TRBV6-5|TRBD2
CASASGSYEQYF
TGTGCCAGCGCTAGCGGTTCCTACGAGCAGTACTTC
>TRBJ2-6|TRBV5-8|TRBD1
CASSLDRGIRSGANVLTF
TGTGCCAGCAGCCTGGACAGGGGCATCCGGTCTGGGGCCAACGTCCTGACTTTC
>TRBJ2-3|TRBV7-2|-
CASSLVTGYGTDTQYF
TGTGCCAGCAGCTTAGTTACAGGGTACGGCACAGATACGCAGTATTTT
>TRBJ1-5|TRBV23-1|TRBD1
CASSQTGQKGNQPQHF
TGCGCCAGCAGTCAAACGGGACAGAAGGGCAATCAGCCCCAGCATTTT
>TRBJ2-5|TRBV2|TRBD2
CASSEASGQETQYF
TGTGCCAGCAGTGAGGCTAGCGGGCAAGAGACCCAGTACTTC
>TRBJ2-3|TRBV2|-
CASSVGVLDTQYF
TGTGCCAGCAGTGTCGGGGTCTTAGATACGCAGTATTTT
>TRBJ2-2|TRBV4-1|TRBD1
CASSQGGQGARITAGELFF
TGCGCCAGCAGCCAAGGGGGACAGGGGGCGCGAATCACCGCCGGGGAGCTGTTTTTT
>TRBJ1-2|TRBV7-3|-
CASSLEGTYGYTF
TGTGCCAGCAGCTTGGAGGGGACCTATGGCTACACCTTC
>TRBJ1-5|TRBV6-6|-
CASSPDSISNQPQHF
TGTGCCAGCAGTCCAGACAGTATTAGCAATCAGCCCCAGCATTTT
>TRBJ1-1|TRBV5-4|-
CASSLNPRSFTEAFF
TGTGCCAGCAGCTTGAATCCCAGGTCCTTCACTGAAGCTTTCTTT
>TRBJ2-1|TRBV5-4|TRBD2
CASSLAGGQFF
TGTGCCAGCAGCTTAGCGGGGGGCCAGTTCTTC
>TRBJ2-7|TRBV7-9|-
CASSSPDYEQYF
TGTGCCAGCAGCTCGCCGGACTACGAGCAGTACTTC
>TRBJ1-3|TRBV6-1|TRBD1
CASSTQGGGNTIYF
TGTGCCAGCAGTACCCAGGGGGGCGGAAACACCATATATTTT
>TRBJ2-1|TRBV7-2|TRBD2
CASSSVLLAGGGEQFF
TGTGCCAGCAGCTCCGTCTTGCTAGCGGGAGGGGGTGAGCAGTTCTTC
>TRBJ2-6|TRBV2|TRBD1
CASSRDRGLTGANVLTF
TGTGCCAGCAGCCGGGACAGGGGGCTGACTGGGGCCAACGTCCTGACTTTC
>TRBJ2-1|TRBV4-1|TRBD2
CASSQAAAGGYNEQFF
TGCGCCAGCAGCCAAGCAGCCGCGGGGGGGTACAATGAGCAGTTCTTC
>TRBJ1-1|TRBV25-1|-
CASSLKLNTEAFF
TGTGCCAGCAGTCTTAAGCTGAACACTGAAGCTTTCTTT
>TRBJ2-3|TRBV11-2|TRBD2
CASSLEPAGGPLAYTQYF
TGTGCCAGCAGCTTAGAACCAGCGGGGGGGCCGCTTGCTTATACGCAGTATTTT
>TRBJ2-5|TRBV2|TRBD1
CASSRLDRETQETQYF
TGTGCCAGCAGCCGATTGGACAGGGAAACCCAAGAGACCCAGTACTTC
>TRBJ2-1|TRBV4-1|-
CASSQDPATGTTYNEQFF
TGCGCCAGCAGCCAAGATCCGGCGACCGGGACAACCTACAATGAGCAGTTCTTC
>TRBJ2-7|TRBV2|TRBD1
CASKGNRDRAYEQYF
TGTGCCAGCAAAGGGAACCGGGACAGGGCCTACGAGCAGTACTTC
>TRBJ2-7|TRBV5-5|-
CASSLRTLGRTIPLGQYF
TGTGCCAGCAGCTTGCGGACCCTCGGGCGGACTATTCCCCTGGGGCAGTACTTC
>TRBJ1-2|TRBV28|TRBD1
CASSLNQGAYGYTF
TGTGCCAGCAGTTTAAACCAGGGGGCATATGGCTACACCTTC
>TRBJ2-7|TRBV6-5|TRBD1
CASSYSGTGPYEQYF
TGTGCCAGCAGTTACTCCGGGACAGGCCCCTACGAGCAGTACTTC
>TRBJ2-3|TRBV6-1|-
CASGRGAEDTQYF
TGTGCCAGCGGTCGGGGGGCAGAGGATACGCAGTATTTT
>TRBJ1-4|TRBV19|-
CATSLRQWATNEKLFF
TGTGCCACCTCGTTACGACAGTGGGCAACTAATGAAAAACTGTTTTTT
>TRBJ2-2|TRBV29-1|-
CSVVPGTGELFF
TGCAGCGTTGTCCCGGGGACCGGGGAGCTGTTTTTT
>TRBJ2-6|TRBV29-1|-
CSVEGEIGSGANVLTF
TGCAGCGTTGAAGGGGAGATAGGCTCTGGGGCCAACGTCCTGACTTTC
>TRBJ2-1|TRBV6-5|-
CASSYSGAYNEQFF
TGTGCCAGCAGTTACTCAGGAGCCTACAATGAGCAGTTCTTC
>TRBJ1-2|TRBV28|-
CASSTKRWTNYGYTF
TGTGCCAGCAGTACTAAACGGTGGACTAACTATGGCTACACCTTC
>TRBJ2-3|TRBV2|-
CAGGRRGQYLLDTQYF
TGTGCCGGCGGGAGGAGGGGGCAATATCTTCTGGATACGCAGTATTTT
>TRBJ2-1|TRBV5-1|-
CASSFPLNEQFF
TGCGCCAGCAGCTTTCCTCTGAATGAGCAGTTCTTC
>TRBJ2-3|TRBV5-1|TRBD1
CASSLDPLTGTGMRFSTDTQYF
TGCGCCAGCAGCTTGGACCCCCTTACCGGGACAGGGATGAGATTTAGCACAGATACGCAGTATTTT
>TRBJ2-1|TRBV7-3|TRBD2
CASSLTLGSGGADEQFF
TGTGCCAGCAGCTTAACGTTAGGAAGCGGGGGGGCGGATGAGCAGTTCTTC
>TRBJ2-7|TRBV4-3|TRBD1
CASSRETGVRYEQYF
TGCGCCAGCAGCCGAGAGACAGGGGTTCGGTACGAGCAGTACTTC
>TRBJ2-3|TRBV7-6|TRBD2
CASSALAGGPTDTQYF
TGTGCCAGCAGCGCCCTAGCGGGGGGGCCCACAGATACGCAGTATTTT